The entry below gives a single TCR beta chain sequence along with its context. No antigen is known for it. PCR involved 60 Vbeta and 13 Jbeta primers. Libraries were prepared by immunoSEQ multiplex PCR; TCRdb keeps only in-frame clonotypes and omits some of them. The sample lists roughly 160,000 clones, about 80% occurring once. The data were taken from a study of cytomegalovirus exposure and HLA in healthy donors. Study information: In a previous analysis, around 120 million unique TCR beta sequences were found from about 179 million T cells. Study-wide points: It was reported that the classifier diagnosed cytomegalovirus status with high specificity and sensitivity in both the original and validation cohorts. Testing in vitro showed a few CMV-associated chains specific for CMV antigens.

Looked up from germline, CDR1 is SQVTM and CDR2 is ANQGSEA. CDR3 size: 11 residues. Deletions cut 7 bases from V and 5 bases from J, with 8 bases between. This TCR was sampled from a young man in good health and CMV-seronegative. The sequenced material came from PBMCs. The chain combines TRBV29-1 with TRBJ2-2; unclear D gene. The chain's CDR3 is CSALVTGELFF. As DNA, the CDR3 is TGCAGCGCCCTAGTGACCGGGGAGCTGTTTTTT.